Shown below are 17 T cell receptor beta chains from a single sample sequenced in a study of blood T cell repertoires in COVID-19 (dated by TCRdb to about 2020). Receptor libraries were prepared by the immunoSEQ multiplex PCR assay. In TCRdb, the immuneACCESS table is reduced to in-frame sequences with V and J assigned. These tables do not hold every clone; where another copy was compared, an unresolved V gene accounts for under half, and the others remain unexplained. This sample lists fewer than 300,000 clones; about 93% were detected once. The ten biggest clones cover 0.95% to 1.2% of the sample. The source material was PBMCs or T cells enriched from blood (not recorded which). Every receptor here comes from a woman in her twenties or thirties who had recovered from COVID-19.

The chain combines TRBV5-5 with TRBJ2-7, with TRBD2 matching over 8 bases. Per the germline V gene, CDR1 is SGHKS and CDR2 is YYEKEE (reference sequence). The CDR3 spans 15 residues. Trimming cost V 2 bases and J 0 bases; bases outside gene matches: 4. This CDR3 is CASSLTSGSSYEQYF. The CDR3 DNA sequence: TGTGCCAGCAGCTTAACTAGCGGCAGCTCCTACGAGCAGTACTTC.

V and J are TRBV18 and TRBJ1-5; D possibly corresponds to TRBD1 (6 bases). V was clipped by 4 bases and J by 0 bases, with 10 bases between them. CDR1 KGHSH and CDR2 LQKENI come from the germline V gene. The CDR3 totals 15 residues. The CDR3 DNA reads as TGTGCCAGCTCACGGCAGGGGACTAGCAATCAGCCCCAGCATTTT. This codes for CASSRQGTSNQPQHF. The full variable domain, completed using reference TRBV18 and TRBJ1-5, is NAGVMQNPRHLVRRRGQEARLRCSPMKGHSHVYWYRQLPEEGLKFMVYLQKENIIDESGMPKERFSAEFPKEGPSILRIQQVVRGDSAAYFCASSRQGTSNQPQHFGDGTRLSIL.

The rearrangement uses TRBV5-1 and TRBJ1-6; 10 bases match TRBD1. Trimming removed 0 bases from V and 7 bases from J; junction bases left unmatched: 1. The CDR3 has 15 amino acids. Germline V lookup: CDR1 SGHRS, CDR2 YFSETQ. The CDR3 nucleotides read TGCGCCAGCAGCTTGGCGGGACAGGGGAATTCACCCCTCCACTTT. This codes for CASSLAGQGNSPLHF.

The V and J genes are TRBV5-4 and TRBJ2-6; perhaps TRBD1 as D (6 bases). V shed 7 bases and J shed 0 bases, with 23 bases lying between them. This CDR3 spans 19 amino acids. Germline CDR1 and CDR2: SGHNT and YYREEE (reference sequence). The CDR3 coding sequence is TGTGCCAGCGGAACCCCCTTTGGGGACACCCACTCTGGGGCCAACGTCCTGACTTTC. Translating it yields CASGTPFGDTHSGANVLTF.

V gene TRBV28 combines with J gene TRBJ2-7; tentatively, D is TRBD2 (6 bases). This CDR3 contains 15 residues. The germline CDR1 and CDR2 sequences are MDHEN and SYDVKM. V was pared by 7 bases and J by 3 bases, with 19 bases between. CDR3 sequence: CASTGPGENYYEQYF. In DNA form, the CDR3 reads TGTGCCAGCACTGGCCCGGGGGAAAATTACTACGAGCAGTACTTC.

The rearrangement links TRBV14 to TRBJ1-5; D call uncertain. V dropped 1 base and J dropped 9 bases, with 16 bases sitting between them. Germline CDR1 SGHDN, CDR2 FVKESK. The CDR3 is made up of 15 amino acids. In nucleotides, the CDR3 is TGTGCCAGCAGCCAAGGGGCCGGCCTCCCGACGCCCCAGCATTTT. Translation: CASSQGAGLPTPQHF. The whole variable domain, filled in from reference TRBV14 and TRBJ1-5, reads EAGVTQFPSHSVIEKGQTVTLRCDPISGHDNLYWYRRVMGKEIKFLLHFVKESKQDESGMPNNRFLAERTGGTYSTLKVQPAELEDSGVYFCASSQGAGLPTPQHFGDGTRLSIL.

V is TRBV3-1 (or the pseudogene TRBV3-2) and J is TRBJ2-1; 10 bases agree with TRBD2. CDR3 length: 15 residues. Germline trimming cut 3 bases from V and 10 bases from J; bases unmatched to any gene: 9. Per the germline V gene, CDR1 is LGHDT and CDR2 is YNNKEL (reference sequence). CDR3 amino acids: CASSQLPGLAIEQFF. The CDR3 nucleotides are TGTGCCAGCAGCCAGTTACCGGGACTAGCGATCGAGCAGTTCTTC.

This clone was picked up a small number of times. The V gene is TRBV28, the J gene TRBJ1-4, with D possibly TRBD1 on 6 matching bases. Trimming stripped 1 base from V and 7 bases from J, with 16 bases between. Germline CDR1 MDHEN, CDR2 SYDVKM. The CDR3 has 16 amino acids. The CDR3 loop is CASSLSGAYLSEKLFF. The CDR3 DNA reads TGTGCCAGCAGTTTATCAGGGGCCTACTTGAGTGAAAAACTGTTTTTT.

The chain combines TRBV9 with TRBJ1-1; D may be TRBD1 (6 bases). The length of the CDR3 is 17 residues. V dropped 0 bases and J dropped 5 bases, with 20 bases sitting between them. The germline gives CDR1 SGDLS, CDR2 YYNGEE. The CDR3 nucleotides are TGTGCCAGCAGCGTAGGATCGGGGTTGATGAGGGGGACTGAAGCTTTCTTT. This gives the protein CASSVGSGLMRGTEAFF.

The chain joins TRBV6-5 to TRBJ2-7, with a weak D call TRBD2 (5 bases). Trimming shortened V by 6 bases and J by 5 bases, and 11 bases separated the two germline ends. The CDR3 is made up of 12 amino acids. The germline gives CDR1 MNHEY, CDR2 SVGAGI. Here the CDR3 reads CASRPSSHEQYF. In DNA, the CDR3 is TGTGCCAGCAGGCCTTCTAGCCACGAGCAGTACTTC.

The rearrangement links TRBV7-3 to TRBJ2-2, with D possibly matching TRBD2 (7 bases). The ends were cut back, 5 bases at V and 0 bases at J, with 13 bases in the middle. This CDR3 has 16 residues. CDR1 is SGHTA and CDR2 is FQGTGA in the germline V gene. The CDR3 coding sequence is TGTGCCAGCAGCCCTTCGGGGGGCGCGAACACCGGGGAGCTGTTTTTT. Translation: CASSPSGGANTGELFF.

This chain uses TRBV7-9 with TRBJ2-3; tentative D call: TRBD2 (5 bases). The germline V gene has CDR1 SEHNR and CDR2 FQNEAQ (reference sequence). The CDR3 has 13 residues. Trimming shortened V by 7 bases and J by 3 bases, and 11 bases separated the two germline ends. Here the CDR3 DNA reads TGTGCCAGCACCGGACTGGCTACAGATACGCAGTATTTT. This sequence encodes CASTGLATDTQYF.

CDR3 bases: TGTGCCAGCAGTTACTCGATCGCAGGGCCGTACGAGCAGTACTTC. The encoded protein is CASSYSIAGPYEQYF. The V gene is TRBV6-5, the J gene TRBJ2-7; possibly TRBD1 for D (5 bases). Looked up from germline, CDR1 is MNHEY and CDR2 is SVGAGI. The CDR3 contains 15 residues. V shed 0 bases and J shed 4 bases, with 13 bases lying between them.

The chain combines TRBV10-1 with TRBJ1-1; no definite D call. Germline V gene lookup returns CDR1 WNHNN and CDR2 SYGVQD (reference sequence). The V end was cut by 4 bases, the J end by 3 bases, with 9 bases between. The CDR3 extends over 13 amino acids. The CDR3 bases are TGCGCCAGCAGTGGTGGGCTATACACTGAAGCTTTCTTT. This gives the protein CASSGGLYTEAFF.

The chain couples TRBV6-5 to TRBJ1-1; 7 bases are a match to TRBD1. Germline V CDR1 and CDR2: MNHEY, SVGAGI. CDR3 length: 12 amino acids. The V and J ends lost 7 bases and 11 bases, in that order; junction bases with no gene match: 10. The CDR3 reads CASTGGRGHAFF. In nucleotides, the CDR3 is TGTGCCAGCACTGGGGGTAGGGGGCATGCTTTCTTT.

The chain is built from TRBV18 and TRBJ1-4; maybe TRBD1 (6 bases). Germline-derived CDR1 and CDR2 are KGHSH and LQKENI. CDR3 size: 15 residues. The ends were cut back, 6 bases at V and 6 bases at J, with 17 bases in the middle. The CDR3 region is CASSPAGGLHEKLFF. The DNA for the CDR3 is TGTGCCAGCTCCCCCGCGGGGGGCCTTCATGAAAAACTGTTTTTT.

The rearrangement uses TRBV7-9 and TRBJ2-5; 7 positions agree with TRBD2. The trim removed 1 base at V and 2 bases at J, leaving 4 bases unmatched. Germline V gene sequence: CDR1 SEHNR, CDR2 FQNEAQ (reference sequence). CDR3 size: 15 residues. The CDR3 nucleotides are TGTGCCAGCAGCTTAGAAGGGCGGGGGCAAGAGACCCAGTACTTC. It is translated as CASSLEGRGQETQYF. The whole variable domain, filled in from reference TRBV7-9 and TRBJ2-5, reads DTGVSQNPRHKITKRGQNVTFRCDPISEHNRLYWYRQTLGQGPEFLTYFQNEAQLEKSRLLSDRFSAERPKGSFSTLEIQRTEQGDSAMYLCASSLEGRGQETQYFGPGTRLLVL.